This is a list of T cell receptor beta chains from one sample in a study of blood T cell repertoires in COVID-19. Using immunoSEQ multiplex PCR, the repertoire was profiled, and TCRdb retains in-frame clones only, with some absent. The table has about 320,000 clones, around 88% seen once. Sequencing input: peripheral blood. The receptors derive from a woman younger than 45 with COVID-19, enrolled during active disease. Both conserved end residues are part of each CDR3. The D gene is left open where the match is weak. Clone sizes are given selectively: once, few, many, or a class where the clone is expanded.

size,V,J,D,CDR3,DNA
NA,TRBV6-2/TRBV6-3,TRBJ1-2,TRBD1,CASSYDGTADGYTF,TGTGCCAGCAGTTACGACGGGACAGCCGACGGCTACACCTTC
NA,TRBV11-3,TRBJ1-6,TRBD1,CASSKWGTGNSPLHF,TGTGCCAGCAGCAAGTGGGGGACAGGGAATTCACCCCTCCACTTT
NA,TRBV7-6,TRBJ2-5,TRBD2,CASSLAPLAGEGETQYF,TGTGCCAGCAGCTTAGCGCCCCTAGCGGGGGAGGGAGAGACCCAGTACTTC
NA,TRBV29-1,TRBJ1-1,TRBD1,CSVRRGPDTEAFF,TGCAGCGTTAGGAGGGGGCCAGACACTGAAGCTTTCTTT
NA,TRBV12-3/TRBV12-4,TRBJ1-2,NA,CASSLERVYGYTF,TGTGCCAGCAGTTTAGAGAGGGTCTATGGCTACACCTTC
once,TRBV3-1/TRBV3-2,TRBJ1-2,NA,CASSQTGTTHYGYTF,TGTGCCAGCAGCCAAACAGGGACGACCCACTATGGCTACACCTTC
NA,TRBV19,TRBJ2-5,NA,CASSIMARGLGTQYF,TGTGCCAGTAGTATAATGGCGCGGGGGCTTGGGACCCAGTACTTC
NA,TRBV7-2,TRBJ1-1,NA,CASSPGQIGVTEAFF,TGTGCCAGCAGCCCCGGACAGATCGGTGTCACTGAAGCTTTCTTT
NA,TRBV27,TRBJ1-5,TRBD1,CASSDRGPEPQHF,TGTGCCAGCAGCGACAGGGGGCCCGAGCCCCAGCATTTT
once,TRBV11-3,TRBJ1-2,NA,CASSLGGNTLGYTF,TGTGCCAGCAGCTTGGGGGGAAACACCCTTGGCTACACCTTC
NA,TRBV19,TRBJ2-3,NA,CASSILGGRTDTQYF,TGTGCCAGTAGTATTTTGGGGGGACGCACAGATACGCAGTATTTT
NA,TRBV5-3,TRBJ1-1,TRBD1,CARSRTGGYTEAFF,TGTGCCAGAAGCCGGACAGGGGGCTACACTGAAGCTTTCTTT
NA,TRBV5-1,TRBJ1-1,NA,CASSDIGPEAFF,TGCGCCAGCAGCGACATAGGCCCTGAAGCTTTCTTT
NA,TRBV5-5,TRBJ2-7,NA,CASSRVGQGTTYEQYF,TGTGCCAGCAGCCGCGTTGGGCAGGGGACGACCTACGAGCAGTACTTC
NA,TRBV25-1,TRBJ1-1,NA,CASSEYSAGVQNTEAFF,TGTGCCAGCAGTGAATATTCAGCCGGGGTACAGAACACTGAAGCTTTCTTT
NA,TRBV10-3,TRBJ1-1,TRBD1,CAISSGGFTEAFF,TGTGCCATCAGCTCAGGGGGCTTCACTGAAGCTTTCTTT
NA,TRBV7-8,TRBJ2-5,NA,CASSPIRRGSGTQYF,TGTGCCAGCAGCCCCATTAGAAGGGGGTCAGGGACCCAGTACTTC
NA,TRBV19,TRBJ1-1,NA,CASSSLQGFTEAFF,TGTGCCAGTAGTTCCCTTCAGGGATTCACTGAAGCTTTCTTT
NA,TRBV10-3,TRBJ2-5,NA,CAISAGDMETQYF,TGTGCCATCAGTGCAGGGGATATGGAGACCCAGTACTTC
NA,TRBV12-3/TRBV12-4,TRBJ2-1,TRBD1,CATGGQGPNEQFF,TGTGCCACCGGCGGACAGGGTCCCAATGAGCAGTTCTTC
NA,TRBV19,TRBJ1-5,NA,CASSARVDQPQHF,TGTGCCAGTAGTGCCAGGGTGGATCAGCCCCAGCATTTT
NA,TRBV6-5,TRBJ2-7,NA,CASSYGGSQAYEQYF,TGTGCCAGCAGTTACGGGGGGTCTCAAGCCTACGAGCAGTACTTC
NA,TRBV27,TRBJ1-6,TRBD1,CASSFQGAYSPLHF,TGTGCCAGCAGTTTCCAGGGGGCGTATTCACCCCTCCACTTT
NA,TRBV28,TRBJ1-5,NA,CASSSDFSNQPQHF,TGTGCCAGCAGTTCCGACTTTAGCAATCAGCCCCAGCATTTT
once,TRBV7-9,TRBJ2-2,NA,CASIRNSDTGELFF,TGTGCCAGCATTCGTAATTCGGACACCGGGGAGCTGTTTTTT
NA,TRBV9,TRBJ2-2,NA,CASSNPQFGGTGELFF,TGTGCCAGCAGCAACCCCCAGTTCGGGGGCACCGGGGAGCTGTTTTTT
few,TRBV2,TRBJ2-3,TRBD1,CASSEPGTGMADTQYF,TGTGCCAGCAGTGAACCCGGGACAGGGATGGCAGATACGCAGTATTTT
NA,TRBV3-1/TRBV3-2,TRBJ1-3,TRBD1,CASSRLLGQGSGNTIYF,TGTGCCAGCAGTCGCCTTTTGGGACAGGGATCTGGAAACACCATATATTTT
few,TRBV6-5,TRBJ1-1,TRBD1,CASSYGQGMTEAFF,TGTGCCAGCAGCTACGGACAGGGTATGACTGAAGCTTTCTTT
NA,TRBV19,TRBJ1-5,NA,CASSIGGRGANQPQHF,TGTGCCAGTAGTATCGGGGGAAGAGGGGCAAATCAGCCCCAGCATTTT
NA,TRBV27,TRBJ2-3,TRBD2,CASSLSGVWLAGDSTDTQYF,TGTGCCAGCAGTTTAAGCGGGGTGTGGCTAGCGGGGGACAGCACAGATACGCAGTATTTT